These T cell receptor beta chains were read from a single sample in a study of T cells after yellow fever vaccination. TCRdb re-analysed the 5' RACE reads in MiXCR, keeping a single row per CDR3 protein. Among approximately 250,000 distinct CDR3 sequences listed, approximately 3.5% were seen once. This material consisted of PBMCs, taken 15 days after the yellow fever booster vaccination. These receptor sequences come from a man younger than 35 who received the YFV17D yellow fever vaccine. Each CDR3 is given with its conserved first and last residue.

>TRBV20-1
CSAIAGGAGGNQPQHF
>TRBV5-1
CASGGFTGQNTGELFF
>TRBV5-1
CASSLTRGDTGGYEQYF
>TRBV5-5
CASAGTVLTGELFF
>TRBV30
CAWSVAPGVTGELFF
>TRBV7-8
CASSFAGDNSPLHF
>TRBV29-1
CSVVDRRNARGELFF
>TRBV7-8
CASSLTGARGTEAFF
>TRBV20-1
CSARAGYASYNSPLHF
>TRBV7-2
CASTMGGAPMNTEAFF
>TRBV5-1
CASSLAGVPNQPQHF
>TRBV5-1
CASSLGFGTSGGKYNEQFF
>TRBV7-9
CASSQGVSNQPQHF
>TRBV7-3
CASSQTGTGANYGYTF
>TRBV15
CATSTGDRDSDQPQHF
>TRBV11-2
CASSRGLAEQETQYF
>TRBV4-2
CASSQPQGDNEQFF
>TRBV14
CASSQLTGGSDIQYF
>TRBV9
CASSPTGTVFRGYTF
>TRBV7-6
CASSLTGAGGANVLTF
>TRBV18
CASSDFHGNYGYTF
>TRBV10-3
CAISGQRGNTIYF
>TRBV4-1
CASSQDQGTSGVYEQYF
>TRBV20-1
CSANPLARETQYF
>TRBV12-3/TRBV12-4
CASSAHYYGYTF
>TRBV18
CASSPIDAGAGEQYF
>TRBV4-3
CASSQRPPPISGNTIYF
>TRBV5-1
CASSLRGGLGNEQFF
>TRBV5-4
CASSLPGRGPANEQFF
>TRBV6-2/TRBV6-3
CASSYSARGQGLLSYTEAFF
>TRBV27
CASSPGTGKSPLHF
>TRBV9
CASSGGQSPTTNEKLFF